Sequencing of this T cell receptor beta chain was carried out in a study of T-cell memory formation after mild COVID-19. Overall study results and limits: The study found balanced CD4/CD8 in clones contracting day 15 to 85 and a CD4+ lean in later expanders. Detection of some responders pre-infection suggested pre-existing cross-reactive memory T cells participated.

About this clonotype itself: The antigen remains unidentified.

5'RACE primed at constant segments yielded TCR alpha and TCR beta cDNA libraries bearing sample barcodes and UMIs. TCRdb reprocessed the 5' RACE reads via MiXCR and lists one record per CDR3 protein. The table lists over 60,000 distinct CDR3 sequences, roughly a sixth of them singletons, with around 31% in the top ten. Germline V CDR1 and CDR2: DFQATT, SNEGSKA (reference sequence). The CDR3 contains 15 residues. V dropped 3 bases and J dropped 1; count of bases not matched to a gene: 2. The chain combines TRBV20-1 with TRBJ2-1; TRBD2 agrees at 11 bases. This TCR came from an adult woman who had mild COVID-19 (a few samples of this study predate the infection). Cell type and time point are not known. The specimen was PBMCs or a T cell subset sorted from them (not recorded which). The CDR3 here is CSARTSGISYNEQFF. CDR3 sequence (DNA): TGCAGTGCTAGGACTAGCGGGATATCCTACAATGAGCAGTTCTTC.